Following are 32 T cell receptor beta chains from one sample sequenced in a study of T cell responses to AZD1222 COVID-19 vaccine. Using immunoSEQ multiplex PCR, the repertoire was profiled, and TCRdb retains in-frame clones only, with some absent. This table has about 180,000 clones, roughly nine tenths appearing once. The sequences come from peripheral blood, collected on day 0 of AZD1222 vaccination. Receptors were obtained from an adult in good health.

The J gene is TRBJ2-7, the V gene TRBV5-4; D is possibly TRBD2 (5 bases). V lost 4 bases to trimming and J lost 3 bases, with 14 bases between them. The CDR3 consists of 14 residues. The germline CDR1 and CDR2 sequences are SGHNT and YYREEE (reference sequence). The DNA for the CDR3 is TGTGCCAGCAGCGCGAACTCCGGGAACTACGAGCAGTACTTC. Translating gives CASSANSGNYEQYF.

This clone appeared once. The V gene is TRBV2, the J gene TRBJ2-7, with D possibly being TRBD1 (5 bases). The CDR3 is made up of 13 amino acids. CDR1 is SNHLY, CDR2 FYNNEI, per germline. Trimming cost V 11 bases and J 3 bases, with 17 bases left between them. The CDR3 loop reads CAGAGPDGYEQYF. In DNA form, the CDR3 reads TGTGCCGGGGCAGGACCAGACGGCTACGAGCAGTACTTC.

J is TRBJ1-5 and V is TRBV6-4, with D unresolved. The germline CDR1 and CDR2 sequences are MRHNA and SNTAGT. Deletions cut 4 bases from V and 3 bases from J, with 7 bases between. There are 13 residues in the CDR3. CDR3: CASSVENNQPQHF. CDR3 in DNA: TGTGCCAGCAGTGTGGAAAACAATCAGCCCCAGCATTTT.

The sample holds a few counts of this clone. The chain is built from TRBV7-6 and TRBJ1-1, with D possibly TRBD1 on 5 matching bases. This CDR3 comprises 15 residues. Germline lookup yields CDR1 SGHVS and CDR2 FNYEAQ. Between the trimmed V and J ends, which lost 4 bases and 1 base, there was a span of 13 bases. The CDR3 sequence: CASSSEAGTNTEAFF. In DNA form, the CDR3 reads TGTGCCAGCAGCTCAGAGGCAGGGACGAACACTGAAGCTTTCTTT.

The chain carries TRBV30 and TRBJ1-4; 7 bases align to TRBD1. The V and J ends lost 0 bases and 5 bases, in that order; junction bases with no gene match: 0. The germline CDR1 and CDR2 sequences are GTSNPN and SVGIG (reference sequence). The CDR3 sequence is 13 residues long. CDR3 loop: CAWSVQGNEKLFF. For the CDR3, the DNA is TGTGCCTGGAGTGTACAGGGGAATGAAAAACTGTTTTTT.

This clone came up many times. The V gene is TRBV19, the J gene TRBJ1-5; no definite D call. CDR1 and CDR2 (germline): LNHDA, SQIVND (reference sequence). Between the trimmed V and J ends, which lost 0 bases and 2 bases, there was a span of 14 bases. The CDR3 covers 17 residues. The CDR3 is CASSIDLLETGNQPQHF. DNA for the CDR3: TGTGCCAGTAGTATAGATTTGTTGGAAACAGGCAATCAGCCCCAGCATTTT.

This chain joins TRBV28 and TRBJ2-1, with a tentative D call TRBD2 (6 bases). Germline loops: CDR1 MDHEN, CDR2 SYDVKM. This CDR3 is built from 14 residues. Trimming cost V 6 bases and J 4 bases, with 13 bases left between them. This CDR3 reads CASRKGLSYNEQFF. Written as DNA, the CDR3 is TGTGCCAGCAGAAAGGGACTTAGTTACAATGAGCAGTTCTTC. The full variable domain, completed using reference TRBV28 and TRBJ2-1, is DVKVTQSSRYLVKRTGEKVFLECVQDMDHENMFWYRQDPGLGLRLIYFSYDVKMKEKGDIPEGYSVSREKKERFSLILESASTNQTSMYLCASRKGLSYNEQFFGPGTRLTVL.

Only one count was recorded for this clone. The chain has TRBV7-8 and TRBJ1-3; no clear D. The CDR3 is 17 amino acids. Deletions cut 0 bases from V and 0 bases from J, with 12 bases between. Germline loops: CDR1 SGHVS, CDR2 FQNEAQ. The CDR3 DNA sequence: TGTGCCAGCAGCTTAGCAGGCGGGGTTTCCTCTGGAAACACCATATATTTT. Its protein product is CASSLAGGVSSGNTIYF.

A single count supports this clone. This sequence joins TRBV5-4 and TRBJ2-7, with D unresolved. Trimming left V 0 bases short and J 0 bases short, with 7 bases between. The CDR3 sequence is 14 residues long. Germline V lookup: CDR1 SGHNT, CDR2 YYREEE (reference sequence). CDR3 sequence: CASSLGGFSYEQYF. CDR3 coding DNA: TGTGCCAGCAGCTTGGGGGGTTTCTCCTACGAGCAGTACTTC.

J is TRBJ1-5 and V is TRBV7-9; D is unresolved. V gave up 5 bases and J gave up 5 bases, with 13 bases separating them. The germline V gene has CDR1 SEHNR and CDR2 FQNEAQ (reference sequence). The CDR3 sequence is 14 residues long. CDR3 amino acids: CASSQTNGDQPQHF. In DNA, the CDR3 is TGTGCCAGCAGCCAAACGAACGGAGATCAGCCCCAGCATTTT.

The chain recombines TRBV7-2 with TRBJ1-3; D might be TRBD1 (6 bases). Trimming took 5 bases from V and 0 from J, leaving 14 bases between them. The CDR3 is 16 amino acids. Germline assignment: CDR1 SGHTA and CDR2 FQGNSA. CDR3 loop: CASSTYVGGSGNTIYF. The CDR3 DNA sequence: TGTGCCAGCAGCACCTATGTAGGGGGCTCTGGAAACACCATATATTTT. Full variable domain (outside the CDR3, taken from reference TRBV7-2 and TRBJ1-3): GAGVSQSPSNKVTEKGKDVELRCDPISGHTALYWYRQSLGQGLEFLIYFQGNSAPDKSGLPSDRFSAERTGGSVSTLTIQRTQQEDSAVYLCASSTYVGGSGNTIYFGEGSWLTVV.

The chain joins TRBV27 to TRBJ2-1; D not certain. V was cut by 6 bases and J by 0 bases, with 6 bases left in between. Germline V gives CDR1 MNHEY, CDR2 SMNVEV (reference sequence). CDR3 length: 13 residues. The CDR3 reads CASSRSSYNEQFF. In nucleotides, the CDR3 is TGTGCCAGCAGCCGAAGCTCCTACAATGAGCAGTTCTTC.

As regards this clone: This sample also contains other DNA sequences that code for the same CDR3. The chain recombines TRBV5-1 with TRBJ1-2; D is perhaps TRBD1 (6 bases). Germline loops: CDR1 SGHRS, CDR2 YFSETQ. Trimming left V 0 bases short and J 5 bases short, with 8 bases between. This CDR3 has 13 amino acids. The CDR3 sequence is CASSLGTAYGYTF. In DNA form, the CDR3 reads TGCGCCAGCAGCTTGGGGACAGCTTATGGCTACACCTTC.

CDR3 DNA sequence: TGTGCCAGCAGTGGACGGAGAAACTACGAGCAGTACTTC. Translating gives CASSGRRNYEQYF. The V gene is TRBV2, the J gene TRBJ2-7; the D is unclear. This CDR3 spans 13 amino acids. CDR1 SNHLY and CDR2 FYNNEI come from the germline V gene. Trimming took off 4 bases at V and 3 bases at J, with 10 bases between the two ends.

The chain employs TRBV28 and TRBJ1-2; maybe TRBD1 (6 bases). Per the germline V gene, CDR1 is MDHEN and CDR2 is SYDVKM. The CDR3 loop spans 12 amino acids. Trimming cost V 5 bases and J 8 bases, with 12 bases left between them. CDR3: CASSTGQTGYTF. CDR3 nucleotides: TGTGCCAGCAGTACCGGACAGACCGGCTACACCTTC.

CDR3 region: CASSLAGQGKETQYF. CDR3 in DNA: TGTGCCAGCAGCTTGGCCGGGCAGGGGAAAGAGACCCAGTACTTC. This chain connects TRBV5-6 to TRBJ2-5, with TRBD1 as a possible D gene (6 bases). Deletions cut 0 bases from V and 3 bases from J, with 12 bases between. The CDR3 consists of 15 residues. CDR1 and CDR2 (germline): SGHDT, YYEEEE.

The chain uses TRBV19 and TRBJ1-1, with D maybe TRBD1 (5 bases). The V end lost 3 bases, the J end lost 0 bases, and 8 bases lay between the germline ends. The CDR3 covers 14 residues. Looked up from germline, CDR1 is LNHDA and CDR2 is SQIVND (reference sequence). CDR3 in DNA: TGTGCCAGTAGTATTGGGGACCTGAACACTGAAGCTTTCTTT. Translated: CASSIGDLNTEAFF.

This clone was counted between two and nine times. The J gene is TRBJ2-7, the V gene TRBV7-2; TRBD2 matches at 7 bases. The CDR3 sequence is 15 residues long. Germline loops: CDR1 SGHTA, CDR2 FQGNSA. V shed 0 bases, J shed 4 bases, and the junction held 6 bases outside the gene matches. The CDR3 region is CASSLAGGKTYEQYF. The DNA for the CDR3 is TGTGCCAGCAGCTTAGCGGGGGGGAAGACTTACGAGCAGTACTTC.

The chain is built from TRBV7-2 and TRBJ1-2; no clear D. CDR1 SGHTA and CDR2 FQGNSA come from the germline V gene. V was cut by 5 bases and J by 8 bases, with 15 bases left in between. The CDR3 is made up of 13 amino acids. In DNA form, the CDR3 reads TGTGCCAGCAGCCCCTGGGAGTTGCGCGGCTACACCTTC. Its protein product is CASSPWELRGYTF.

The rearrangement links TRBV25-1 to TRBJ1-6; 8 bases agree with TRBD1. Germline trimming cut 6 bases from V and 7 bases from J; bases unmatched to any gene: 2. This CDR3 has 13 amino acids. Germline V gives CDR1 MGHDK, CDR2 SYGVNS. The CDR3 reads CASRDRENSPLHF. Here the CDR3 DNA reads TGTGCCAGCAGGGACAGGGAAAATTCACCCCTCCACTTT.

The V gene is TRBV9, the J gene TRBJ2-7; 7 nucleotides align to TRBD1. CDR1 and CDR2 from the germline V gene are SGDLS and YYNGEE. The V and J ends lost 4 bases and 6 bases, in that order; junction bases with no gene match: 7. The CDR3 has 13 residues. The CDR3 DNA follows: TGTGCCAGCAGCCCAGGGACAGCGCGCGAGCAGTACTTC. Protein sequence: CASSPGTAREQYF.

The chain couples TRBV5-1 to TRBJ2-1; the match to TRBD1 covers 9 bases. The CDR3 covers 23 residues. Germline assignment: CDR1 SGHRS and CDR2 YFSETQ. The V segment lost 3 bases and the J segment 2 bases; nucleotides outside the gene matches: 27. The CDR3 protein is CASSWSIGLSGTGSRKTYNEQFF. The CDR3 DNA reads as TGCGCCAGCAGCTGGTCAATCGGTTTGTCCGGGACAGGGAGTAGGAAAACCTACAATGAGCAGTTCTTC. The full variable domain, with the rest looked up from reference TRBV5-1 and TRBJ2-1, is KAGVTQTPRYLIKTRGQQVTLSCSPISGHRSVSWYQQTPGQGLQFLFEYFSETQRNKGNFPGRFSGRQFSNSRSEMNVSTLELGDSALYLCASSWSIGLSGTGSRKTYNEQFFGPGTRLTVL.

This chain links TRBV3-1 (or the pseudogene TRBV3-2) with TRBJ2-3; possible D gene TRBD1, 5 bases. The CDR3 is 14 amino acids. Germline V gene lookup returns CDR1 LGHDT and CDR2 YNNKEL (reference sequence). Trimming took off 5 bases at V and 3 bases at J, with 12 bases between the two ends. The CDR3 loop is CASSESDRTDTQYF. Written as DNA, the CDR3 is TGTGCCAGCAGCGAAAGCGACAGAACAGATACGCAGTATTTT.

The V and J genes are TRBV6-5 and TRBJ2-7, with D perhaps TRBD2 (7 bases). The CDR3 covers 15 residues. Trimming removed 5 bases from V and 3 bases from J, with 17 bases in between. CDR1 is MNHEY and CDR2 is SVGAGI in the germline V gene. The DNA of the CDR3 is TGTGCCAGCAGTCCAGATCAGGGGACTATCTACGAGCAGTACTTC. Its protein is CASSPDQGTIYEQYF.

The chain recombines TRBV19 with TRBJ1-1; D might be TRBD1 (5 bases). V dropped 3 bases and J dropped 3 bases, with 11 bases sitting between them. The CDR3 is made up of 14 amino acids. Germline CDR1 is LNHDA and CDR2 is SQIVND (reference sequence). The CDR3 here is CASSMVVGDTEAFF. The CDR3 region has the DNA TGTGCCAGTAGTATGGTGGTGGGGGACACTGAAGCTTTCTTT.

This clone was recorded once. The rearrangement links TRBV4-1 to TRBJ2-2; 9 bases align to TRBD2. CDR3 length: 19 amino acids. Germline CDR1 MGHRA, CDR2 YSYEKL. Trimming took 0 bases from V and 1 from J; bases not matched to a gene: 9. The CDR3 nucleotides are TGCGCCAGCAGCCAAGAGTTGGGTAGCGGGGGCCTGAACACCGGGGAGCTGTTTTTT. It is translated as CASSQELGSGGLNTGELFF.

The V call is TRBV6-5, the J call TRBJ1-1, with 8 bases fitting TRBD1. In germline, CDR1 is MNHEY, CDR2 SVGAGI. V shed 2 bases, J shed 5 bases, and the junction held 4 bases outside the gene matches. The CDR3 loop spans 14 amino acids. This CDR3 is CASSYATGGTEAFF. The CDR3 nucleotides are TGTGCCAGCAGTTACGCAACAGGGGGGACTGAAGCTTTCTTT.

The CDR3 loop reads CASSFRTGGRGYTF. The CDR3 bases are TGTGCCAGCAGTTTCAGAACAGGGGGCAGGGGCTACACCTTC. The gene calls are TRBV28 and TRBJ1-2; 9 bases map to TRBD1. This CDR3 spans 14 amino acids. Germline CDR1 reads MDHEN; CDR2 reads SYDVKM. V gave up 3 bases and J gave up 8 bases; unmatched junction bases: 7.

The V and J genes are TRBV6-6 and TRBJ2-2, with 7 bases lining up with TRBD1. Trimming at V came to 5 bases and at J to 1 base, leaving 7 bases not matched to a gene. The CDR3 extends over 16 amino acids. CDR1 is MNHNY and CDR2 is SVGAGI in the germline V gene (reference sequence). CDR3 amino acids: CASSTQGRKNTGELFF. Written as DNA, the CDR3 is TGTGCCAGCAGTACACAGGGGCGTAAGAACACCGGGGAGCTGTTTTTT.

The rearrangement uses TRBV2 and TRBJ1-5, with D perhaps matching TRBD1 (6 bases). CDR3 length equals 16 residues. Germline-derived CDR1 and CDR2 are SNHLY and FYNNEI. Trimming left V 8 bases short and J 5 bases short, with 22 bases between. The CDR3: CASSPGAGTYHQPQHF. In DNA form, the CDR3 reads TGTGCCAGCTCCCCGGGGGCCGGGACATATCATCAGCCCCAGCATTTT.

This chain uses TRBV7-9 with TRBJ1-1, with 7 bases identical to TRBD1. Looked up from germline, CDR1 is SEHNR and CDR2 is FQNEAQ (reference sequence). The CDR3 has 12 residues. J lost 11 bases, V lost 5 bases, and 8 bases had no gene match. CDR3 residues: CASSPGGQTAFF. The DNA of the CDR3 is TGTGCCAGCAGCCCGGGGGGACAGACGGCTTTCTTT.

This chain uses TRBV4-3 with TRBJ1-1; D unclear. The CDR3 length is 14 residues. The V gene lost 5 bases and the J gene lost 5 bases, with 15 bases spanning the gap. CDR1 is LGHNA and CDR2 is YSLEER in the germline V gene. The CDR3 sequence is CASSSQYYGTEAFF. CDR3 nucleotide sequence: TGCGCCAGCAGCAGCCAGTATTATGGGACTGAAGCTTTCTTT.